What follows are 21 T cell receptor beta chains derived from one specimen sequenced in a study of response to subunit inactivated influenza vaccine. TCRdb used MiXCR to reprocess the RT-PCR reads, holding one entry per CDR3 protein. The data contain about 480,000 distinct CDR3 sequences, approximately 13% of them seen just once; the ten biggest clones take up under 15%. Sequences were derived from PBMCs from blood, sampled 40 to 50 days after vaccination. The origin of the receptors is a man in his fifties or sixties who received an inactivated influenza vaccine.

There are many counts of this clonotype. A read error may account for a junction end that differs from germline. V usage is TRBV5-1 and J usage is TRBJ2-2; 7 nucleotides match TRBD1. The CDR3 is 14 amino acids. CDR1 is SGHRS and CDR2 is YFSETQ in the germline V gene. The CDR3 region has the DNA TGTGCCAGCTCATCTACAGGGGACACCGGGGAGCTGTTTTTT. Its translation is CASSSTGDTGELFF. Full variable domain (rest looked up from reference TRBV5-1 and TRBJ2-2): KAGVTQTPRYLIKTRGQQVTLSCSPISGHRSVSWYQQTPGQGLQFLFEYFSETQRNKGNFPGRFSGRQFSNSRSEMNVSTLELGDSALYLCASSSTGDTGELFFGEGSRLTVL.

The chain recombines TRBV6-1 with TRBJ1-5, with TRBD1 identical over 8 bases. The CDR3 is 14 residues long. With 4 bases clipped from V and 6 bases from J, the junction kept 5 bases outside the gene matches. Germline V lookup: CDR1 MNHNS, CDR2 SASEGT. This chain's CDR3 is CASSAGQGGQPQHF. Written as DNA, the CDR3 is TGTGCCAGCAGTGCCGGACAGGGAGGTCAGCCCCAGCATTTT.

V gene TRBV28 combines with J gene TRBJ1-5, with 8 bases matching TRBD1. This CDR3 has 15 amino acids. The V gene's germline CDR1 is MDHEN and CDR2 SYDVKM. The ends lost 6 bases at V and 7 bases at J; junction bases unmatched: 11. The CDR3 region has the DNA TGTGCCAGCAGACGACCAGGGGGCGCAAACCAGCCCCAGCATTTT. This translates into CASRRPGGANQPQHF.

Worth noting for this clonotype: Lacking the conserved final phenylalanine or tryptophan, this CDR3 likely reflects a read error. The CDR3 nucleotides read TGTGCCAGCAACACGGACAGACGCTCCTACGAGCAGTACCTC. It is translated as CASNTDRRSYEQYL. The V and J genes are TRBV7-9 and TRBJ2-7; TRBD1 might be the D (6 bases). The CDR3 contains 14 residues. From germline, CDR1 is SEHNR and CDR2 FQNEAQ (reference sequence). The V end was cut by 7 bases, the J end by 0 bases, with 13 bases between.

This clonotype turned up a few times. This chain connects TRBV28 to TRBJ2-7; 8 bases fit TRBD2. The germline gives CDR1 MDHEN, CDR2 SYDVKM. The CDR3 runs to 13 residues. V shed 6 bases and J 5 bases; nucleotides not matched to a gene: 6. CDR3 loop: CASSRGGVDEQYF. The DNA of the CDR3 is TGTGCCAGCAGCCGGGGGGGAGTAGACGAGCAGTACTTC.

Regarding this clonotype: An end of the junction differs from the germline gene, which may be a read error. This chain connects TRBV4-2 to TRBJ1-4; D gene unclear. Germline-derived CDR1 and CDR2 are LGHNA and YNFKEQ. CDR3 length: 15 amino acids. The CDR3 reads CAISPGLVWGEKLFF. CDR3 DNA: TGTGCCATCAGCCCCGGGCTCGTTTGGGGTGAAAAACTGTTTTTT.

This clonotype was picked up a small number of times. The rearrangement joins TRBV6-8 to TRBJ1-5; 9 positions agree with TRBD1. V shed 5 bases, J shed 2 bases, and the junction held 10 bases outside the gene matches. The CDR3 contains 17 residues. In germline, CDR1 is MNHGY, CDR2 SAAAGT. The CDR3 sequence: CASSTLGTGLGNQPQHF. The CDR3 DNA reads as TGTGCCAGCAGTACCCTCGGGACAGGGCTTGGCAATCAGCCCCAGCATTTT.

This clonotype appeared a few times. J is TRBJ2-7 and V is TRBV5-5, with 9 bases aligning to TRBD1. Germline V gene lookup returns CDR1 SGHKS and CDR2 YYEKEE (reference sequence). The CDR3 extends over 16 amino acids. The V segment lost 1 base and the J segment 1 base; nucleotides outside the gene matches: 6. The CDR3 nucleotides read TGTGCCAGCAGCTTGACGCTGGGACAGGGATCCTACGAGCAGTACTTC. Translating it yields CASSLTLGQGSYEQYF.

This clonotype was picked up many times. The genes are TRBV20-1 and TRBJ1-6; 8 positions match TRBD1. The trim removed 6 bases at V and 7 bases at J, leaving 8 bases unmatched. The CDR3 has 14 residues. The V gene's germline CDR1 is DFQATT and CDR2 SNEGSKA (reference sequence). The CDR3 DNA reads TGCAGTGCAGAGAAGGACAGGGCAAATTCACCCCTCCACTTT. Translation: CSAEKDRANSPLHF.

The chain combines TRBV12-3 or TRBV12-4 with TRBJ2-1; 8 bases align to TRBD1. There are 15 residues in the CDR3. The ends lost 5 bases at V and 1 base at J; junction bases unmatched: 4. CDR3 coding DNA: TGTGCCAGCAGTCCAAGACAGGGGTCCTACAATGAGCAGTTCTTC. As protein: CASSPRQGSYNEQFF.

This clonotype was seen only a few times. The rearrangement uses TRBV12-3 or TRBV12-4 and TRBJ2-5; no firm D call. V shed 8 bases and J shed 5 bases, with 18 bases lying between them. This CDR3 is 14 amino acids long. The CDR3 loop is CASSPPVGRETQYF. CDR3 DNA: TGTGCCAGCTCCCCGCCGGTTGGTAGGGAGACCCAGTACTTC.

In this sample, this clonotype turned up a few times. V and J are TRBV11-2 and TRBJ2-3; D gene uncertain. Germline CDR1 is SGHAT and CDR2 is FQNNGV. The CDR3 sequence is 13 residues long. V was shortened by 3 bases and J by 4 bases, with 8 bases between the two germline ends. The CDR3 region is CASSFTPADTQYF. In DNA form, the CDR3 reads TGTGCCAGCAGCTTTACCCCAGCAGATACGCAGTATTTT.

This clonotype was observed a handful of times. The gene calls are TRBV4-2 and TRBJ2-7; possibly TRBD1 or TRBD2 for D (5 bases each). The germline V gene has CDR1 LGHNA and CDR2 YNFKEQ. The CDR3 extends over 15 amino acids. Trimming shortened V by 0 bases and J by 2 bases, and 11 bases separated the two germline ends. The CDR3 sequence: CASSQDRDGTYEQYF. DNA of the CDR3: TGTGCCAGCAGCCAAGATAGGGACGGGACCTACGAGCAGTACTTC.

V is TRBV20-1 and J is TRBJ2-5; TRBD2 matches 12 bases. Germline V gene lookup returns CDR1 DFQATT and CDR2 SNEGSKA (reference sequence). V dropped 0 bases and J dropped 5; count of bases not matched to a gene: 7. The CDR3 length is 16 residues. CDR3 loop: CSARDLAGGRGETQYF. DNA of the CDR3: TGCAGTGCTAGAGATCTAGCGGGGGGGCGCGGGGAGACCCAGTACTTC.

This clonotype has only a few counts. The V call is TRBV5-5, the J call TRBJ1-2; TRBD1 aligns across 7 bases. The germline V gene has CDR1 SGHKS and CDR2 YYEKEE (reference sequence). V trimming: 0 bases; J trimming: 1 base; junction bases outside the gene matches: 3. This CDR3 region has 15 residues. This CDR3 is CASSLGQGHNYGYTF. The CDR3 coding sequence is TGTGCCAGCAGCTTGGGACAGGGCCATAACTATGGCTACACCTTC.

The J gene is TRBJ1-5, the V gene TRBV12-3 or TRBV12-4, with TRBD1 matching over 9 bases. Losses at the gene ends were 4 bases for V and 12 bases for J; bases not matched to a gene: 16. CDR3 length equals 16 residues. CDR3 bases: TGTGCCAGCAGTTATTTCCCGAGGGACAGGGAAAGTCGCCAGCATTTT. Amino acids: CASSYFPRDRESRQHF.

The chain recombines TRBV11-2 with TRBJ2-5; 8 bases align to TRBD1. V dropped 5 bases and J dropped 5; count of bases not matched to a gene: 4. This CDR3 spans 13 amino acids. Germline V gene lookup returns CDR1 SGHAT and CDR2 FQNNGV. The CDR3 loop is CASSKGQAETQYF. CDR3 bases: TGTGCCAGCAGCAAGGGACAGGCGGAGACCCAGTACTTC.

As to this clonotype: Germline is not matched at one junction end, which may reflect a read error. The rearrangement joins TRBV20-1 to TRBJ2-1; TRBD2 matches at 10 bases. The germline CDR1 and CDR2 sequences are DFQATT and SNEGSKA (reference sequence). The CDR3 sequence is 15 residues long. CDR3 in amino acids: CTASPLAGAYNEQFF. The CDR3 nucleotides read TGCACTGCTTCCCCCCTAGCGGGAGCGTACAATGAGCAGTTCTTC.

This clonotype was counted many times. The rearrangement uses TRBV5-1 and TRBJ1-2, with 7 bases fitting TRBD1. Germline trimming cut 4 bases from V and 5 bases from J; bases unmatched to any gene: 5. Germline V gene data show CDR1 as SGHRS and CDR2 as YFSETQ. The CDR3 has 13 amino acids. The CDR3 DNA reads as TGCGCCAGCAGCACCGACAGGGTTTATGGCTACACCTTC. Protein sequence: CASSTDRVYGYTF.

The rearrangement uses TRBV7-2 and TRBJ2-2; tentatively, D is TRBD1 (6 bases). Germline V gene data show CDR1 as SGHTA and CDR2 as FQGNSA. V lost 5 bases and J 5 bases, leaving 15 bases between the germline ends. This CDR3 is 15 amino acids long. The CDR3 DNA is TGTGCCAGCAGCCCCCGGGACATTGGGACCGGGGAGCTGTTTTTT. This gives the protein CASSPRDIGTGELFF.

The CDR3 coding sequence is TGTGCCAGCAGCCTCGTGGTTAGGAACTCCTACAATGAGCAGTTCTTC. This codes for CASSLVVRNSYNEQFF. The chain joins TRBV4-2 to TRBJ2-1, with unresolved D. Germline V lookup: CDR1 LGHNA, CDR2 YNFKEQ. Trimming stripped 4 bases from V and 0 bases from J, with 13 bases between. CDR3 length: 16 amino acids.